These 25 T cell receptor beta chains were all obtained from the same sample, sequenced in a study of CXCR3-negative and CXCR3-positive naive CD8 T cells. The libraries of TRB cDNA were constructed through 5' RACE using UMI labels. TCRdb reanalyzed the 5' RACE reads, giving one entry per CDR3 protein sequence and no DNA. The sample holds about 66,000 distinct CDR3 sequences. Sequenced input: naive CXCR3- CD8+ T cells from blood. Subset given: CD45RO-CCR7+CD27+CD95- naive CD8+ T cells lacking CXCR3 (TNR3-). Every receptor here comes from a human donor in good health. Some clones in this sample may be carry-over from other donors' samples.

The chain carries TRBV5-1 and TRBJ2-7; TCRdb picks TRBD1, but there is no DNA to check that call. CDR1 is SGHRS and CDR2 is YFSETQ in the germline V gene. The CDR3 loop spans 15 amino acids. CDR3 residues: CASSVEPGQSYEQYF.

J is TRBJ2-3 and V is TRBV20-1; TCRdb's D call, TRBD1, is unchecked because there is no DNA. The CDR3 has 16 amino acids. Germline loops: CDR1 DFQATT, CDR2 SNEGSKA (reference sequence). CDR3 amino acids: CSARDLSGGDTDTQYF.

The CDR3 loop is CASRGDYAEAFF. The chain carries TRBV6-1 and TRBJ1-1; TCRdb's D gene call, TRBD1, goes unchecked for lack of DNA. The CDR3 has 12 amino acids. Looked up from germline, CDR1 is MNHNS and CDR2 is SASEGT.

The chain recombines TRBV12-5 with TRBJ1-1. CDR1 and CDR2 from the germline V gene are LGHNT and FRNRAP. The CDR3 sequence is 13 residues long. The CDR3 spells CASGLAGNTEAFF.

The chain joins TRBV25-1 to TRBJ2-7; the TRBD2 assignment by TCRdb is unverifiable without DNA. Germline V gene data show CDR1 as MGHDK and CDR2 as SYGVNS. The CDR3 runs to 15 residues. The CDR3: CASSDRTSGGIEQYF.

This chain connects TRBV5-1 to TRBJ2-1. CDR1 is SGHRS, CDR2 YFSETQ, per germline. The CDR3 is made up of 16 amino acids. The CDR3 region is CASSLAVDTSYNEQFF.

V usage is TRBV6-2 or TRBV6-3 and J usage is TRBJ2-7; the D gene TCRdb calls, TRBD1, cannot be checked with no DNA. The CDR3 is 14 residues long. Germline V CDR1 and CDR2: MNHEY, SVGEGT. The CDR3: CASSYFDRGHEQYF.

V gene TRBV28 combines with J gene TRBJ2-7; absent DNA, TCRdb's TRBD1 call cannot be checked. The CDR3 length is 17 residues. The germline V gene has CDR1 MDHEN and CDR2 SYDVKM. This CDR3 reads CASSCHRVDSSSYEQYF. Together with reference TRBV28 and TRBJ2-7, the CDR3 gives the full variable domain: DVKVTQSSRYLVKRTGEKVFLECVQDMDHENMFWYRQDPGLGLRLIYFSYDVKMKEKGDIPEGYSVSREKKERFSLILESASTNQTSMYLCASSCHRVDSSSYEQYFGPGTRLTVT.

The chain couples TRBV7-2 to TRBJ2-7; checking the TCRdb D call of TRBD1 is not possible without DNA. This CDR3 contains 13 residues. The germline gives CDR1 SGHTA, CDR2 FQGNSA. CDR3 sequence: CASSFGGNYEQYF.

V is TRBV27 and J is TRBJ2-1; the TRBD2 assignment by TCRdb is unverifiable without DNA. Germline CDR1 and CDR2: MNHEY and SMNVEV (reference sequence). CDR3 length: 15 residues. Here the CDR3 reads CASSLEVAGGLEQFF.

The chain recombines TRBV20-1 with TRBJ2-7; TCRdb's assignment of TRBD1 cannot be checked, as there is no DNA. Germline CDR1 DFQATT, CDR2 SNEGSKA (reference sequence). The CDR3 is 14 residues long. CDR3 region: CSARVEQGAYEQYF.

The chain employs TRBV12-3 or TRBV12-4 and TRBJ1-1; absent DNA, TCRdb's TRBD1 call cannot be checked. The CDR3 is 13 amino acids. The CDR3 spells CASSVTGETEAFF.

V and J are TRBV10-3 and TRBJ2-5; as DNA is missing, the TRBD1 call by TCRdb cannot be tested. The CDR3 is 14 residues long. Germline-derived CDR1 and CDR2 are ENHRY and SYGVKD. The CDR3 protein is CAISESGQAGTQYF.

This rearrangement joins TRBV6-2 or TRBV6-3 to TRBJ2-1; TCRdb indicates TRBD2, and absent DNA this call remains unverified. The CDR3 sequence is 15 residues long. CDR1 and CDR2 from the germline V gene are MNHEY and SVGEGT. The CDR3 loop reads CASSYSGTSSYEQFF.

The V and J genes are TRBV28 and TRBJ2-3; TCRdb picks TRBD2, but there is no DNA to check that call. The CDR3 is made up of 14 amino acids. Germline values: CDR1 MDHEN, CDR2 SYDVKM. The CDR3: CASSLLAPTDTQYF.

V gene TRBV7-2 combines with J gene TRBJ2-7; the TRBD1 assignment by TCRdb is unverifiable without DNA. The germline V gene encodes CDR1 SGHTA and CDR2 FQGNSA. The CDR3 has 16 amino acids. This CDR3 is CASSFGGPEDSYEQYF.

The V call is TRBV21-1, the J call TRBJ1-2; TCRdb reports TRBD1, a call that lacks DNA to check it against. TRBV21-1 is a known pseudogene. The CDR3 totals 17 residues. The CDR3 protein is CASSTLEMQGSNYGYTF.

The CDR3 sequence: CASNEGTAYNEQYF. The genes are TRBV14 and TRBJ2-7; TCRdb designates TRBD1, a call that cannot be tested without DNA. This CDR3 spans 14 amino acids. Looked up from germline, CDR1 is SGHDN and CDR2 is FVKESK.

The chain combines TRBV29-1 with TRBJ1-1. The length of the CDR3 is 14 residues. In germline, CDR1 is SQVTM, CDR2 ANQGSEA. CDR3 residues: CSVWTEKSNTEAFF.

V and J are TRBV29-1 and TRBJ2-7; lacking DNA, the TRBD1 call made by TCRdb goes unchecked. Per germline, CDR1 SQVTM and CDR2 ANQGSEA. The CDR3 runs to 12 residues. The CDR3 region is CSVETGNYEQYF.

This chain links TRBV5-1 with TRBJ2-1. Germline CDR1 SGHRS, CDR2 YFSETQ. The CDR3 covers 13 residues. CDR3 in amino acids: CASSLGSGNEQFF. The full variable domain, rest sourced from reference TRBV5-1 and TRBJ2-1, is KAGVTQTPRYLIKTRGQQVTLSCSPISGHRSVSWYQQTPGQGLQFLFEYFSETQRNKGNFPGRFSGRQFSNSRSEMNVSTLELGDSALYLCASSLGSGNEQFFGPGTRLTVL.

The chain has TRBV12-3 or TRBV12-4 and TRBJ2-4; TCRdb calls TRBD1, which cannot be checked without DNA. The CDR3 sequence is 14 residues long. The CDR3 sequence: CASSLATGVDIQYF.

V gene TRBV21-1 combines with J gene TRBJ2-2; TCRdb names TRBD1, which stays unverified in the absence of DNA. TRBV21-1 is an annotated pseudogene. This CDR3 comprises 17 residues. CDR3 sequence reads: CASSKCGGDTNTGELFF.

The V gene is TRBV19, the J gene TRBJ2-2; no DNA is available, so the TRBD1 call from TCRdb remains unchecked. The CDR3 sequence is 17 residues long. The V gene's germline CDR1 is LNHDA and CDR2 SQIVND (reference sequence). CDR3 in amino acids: CASSIGGGNIITGELFF.

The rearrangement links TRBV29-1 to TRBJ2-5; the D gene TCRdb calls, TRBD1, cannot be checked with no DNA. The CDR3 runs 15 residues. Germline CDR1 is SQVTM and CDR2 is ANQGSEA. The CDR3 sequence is CSVELRGQYQETQYF. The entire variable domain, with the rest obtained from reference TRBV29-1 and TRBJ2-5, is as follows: SAVISQKPSRDICQRGTSLTIQCQVDSQVTMMFWYRQQPGQSLTLIATANQGSEATYESGFVIDKFPISRPNLTFSTLTVSNMSPEDSSIYLCSVELRGQYQETQYFGPGTRLLVL.